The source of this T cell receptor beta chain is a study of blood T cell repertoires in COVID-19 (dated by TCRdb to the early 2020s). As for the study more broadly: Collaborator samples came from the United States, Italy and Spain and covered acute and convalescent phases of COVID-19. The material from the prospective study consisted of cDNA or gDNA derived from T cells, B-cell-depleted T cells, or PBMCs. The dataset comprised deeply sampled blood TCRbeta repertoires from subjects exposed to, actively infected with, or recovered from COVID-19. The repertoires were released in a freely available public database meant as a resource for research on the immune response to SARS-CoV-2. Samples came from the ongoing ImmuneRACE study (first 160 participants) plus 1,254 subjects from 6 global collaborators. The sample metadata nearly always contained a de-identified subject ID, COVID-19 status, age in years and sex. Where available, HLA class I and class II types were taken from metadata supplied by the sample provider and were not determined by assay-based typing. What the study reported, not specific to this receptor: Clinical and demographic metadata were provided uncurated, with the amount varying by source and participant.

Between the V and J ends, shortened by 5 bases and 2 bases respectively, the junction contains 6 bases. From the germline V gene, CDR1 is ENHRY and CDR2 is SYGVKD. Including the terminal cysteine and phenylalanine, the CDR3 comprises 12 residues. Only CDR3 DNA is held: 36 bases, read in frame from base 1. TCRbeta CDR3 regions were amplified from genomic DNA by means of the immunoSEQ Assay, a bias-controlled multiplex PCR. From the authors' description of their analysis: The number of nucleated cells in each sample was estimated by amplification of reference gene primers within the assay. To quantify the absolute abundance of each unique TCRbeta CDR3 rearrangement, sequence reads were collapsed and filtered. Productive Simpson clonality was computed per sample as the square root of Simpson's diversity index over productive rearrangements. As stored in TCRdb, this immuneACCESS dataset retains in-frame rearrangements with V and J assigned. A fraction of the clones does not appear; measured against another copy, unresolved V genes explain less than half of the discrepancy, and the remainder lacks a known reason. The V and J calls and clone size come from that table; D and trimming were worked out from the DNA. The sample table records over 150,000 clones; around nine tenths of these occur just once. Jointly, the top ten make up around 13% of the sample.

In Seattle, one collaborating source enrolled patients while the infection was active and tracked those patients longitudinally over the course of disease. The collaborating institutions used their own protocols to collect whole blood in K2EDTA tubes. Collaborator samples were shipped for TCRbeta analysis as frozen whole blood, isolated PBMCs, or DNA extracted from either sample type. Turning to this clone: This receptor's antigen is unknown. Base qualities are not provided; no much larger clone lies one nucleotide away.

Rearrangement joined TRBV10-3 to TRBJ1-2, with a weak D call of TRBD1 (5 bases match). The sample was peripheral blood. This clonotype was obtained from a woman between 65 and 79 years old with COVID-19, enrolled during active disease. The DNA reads TGTGCCATCAGTAGACAGAACTATGGCTACACCTTC. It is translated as CAISRQNYGYTF.